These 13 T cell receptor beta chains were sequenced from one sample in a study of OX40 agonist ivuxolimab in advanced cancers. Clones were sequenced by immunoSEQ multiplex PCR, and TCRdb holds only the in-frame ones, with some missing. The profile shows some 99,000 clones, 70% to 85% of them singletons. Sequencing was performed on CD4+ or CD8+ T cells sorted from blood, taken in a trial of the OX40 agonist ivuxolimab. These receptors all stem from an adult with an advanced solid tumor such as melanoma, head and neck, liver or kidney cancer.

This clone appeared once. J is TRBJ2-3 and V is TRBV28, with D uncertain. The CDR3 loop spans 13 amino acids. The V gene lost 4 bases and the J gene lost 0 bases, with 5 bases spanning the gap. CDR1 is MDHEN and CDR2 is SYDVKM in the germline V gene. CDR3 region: CASSSPSTDTQYF. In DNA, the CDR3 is TGTGCCAGCAGTTCCCCTAGCACAGATACGCAGTATTTT.

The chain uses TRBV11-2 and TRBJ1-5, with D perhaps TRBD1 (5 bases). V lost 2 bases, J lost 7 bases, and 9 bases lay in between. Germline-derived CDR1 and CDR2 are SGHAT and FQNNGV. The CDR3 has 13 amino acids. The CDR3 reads CASSLYRGQPQHF. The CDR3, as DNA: TGTGCCAGCAGCTTATATAGGGGCCAGCCCCAGCATTTT.

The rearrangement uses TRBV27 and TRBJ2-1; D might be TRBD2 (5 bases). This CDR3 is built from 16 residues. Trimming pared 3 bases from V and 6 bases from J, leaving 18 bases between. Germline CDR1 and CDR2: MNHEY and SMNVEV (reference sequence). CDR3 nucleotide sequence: TGTGCCAGCAGTTTTTTTAAACTAGTTCCCGGCAATGAGCAGTTCTTC. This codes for CASSFFKLVPGNEQFF.

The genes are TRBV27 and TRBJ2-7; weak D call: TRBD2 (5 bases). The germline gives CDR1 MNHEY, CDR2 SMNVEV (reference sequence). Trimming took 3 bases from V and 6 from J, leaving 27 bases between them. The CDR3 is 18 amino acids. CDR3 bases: TGTGCCAGCAGTTTCGGCAGACCGGGTCCTCGGGCGGGCCTCGAGCAGTACTTC. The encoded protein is CASSFGRPGPRAGLEQYF.

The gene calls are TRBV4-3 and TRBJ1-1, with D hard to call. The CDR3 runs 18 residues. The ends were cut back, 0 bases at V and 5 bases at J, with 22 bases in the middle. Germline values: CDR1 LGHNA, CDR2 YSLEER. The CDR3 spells CASSQDSTAFSVRTEAFF. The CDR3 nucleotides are TGCGCCAGCAGCCAAGATAGTACGGCATTCTCAGTGAGGACTGAAGCTTTCTTT.

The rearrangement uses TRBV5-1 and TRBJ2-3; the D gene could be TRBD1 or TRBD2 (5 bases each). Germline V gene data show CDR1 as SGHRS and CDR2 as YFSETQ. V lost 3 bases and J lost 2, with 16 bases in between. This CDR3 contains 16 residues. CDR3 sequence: CASSSGPSPPTDTQYF. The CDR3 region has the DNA TGCGCCAGCAGCTCGGGGCCCTCCCCCCCCACAGATACGCAGTATTTT.

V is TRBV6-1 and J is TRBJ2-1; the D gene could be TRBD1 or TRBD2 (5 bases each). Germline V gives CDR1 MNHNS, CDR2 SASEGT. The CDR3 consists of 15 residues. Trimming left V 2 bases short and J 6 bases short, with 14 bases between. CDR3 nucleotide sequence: TGTGCCAGCAGTGAAACTCCAGGGACCATCAATGAGCAGTTCTTC. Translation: CASSETPGTINEQFF.

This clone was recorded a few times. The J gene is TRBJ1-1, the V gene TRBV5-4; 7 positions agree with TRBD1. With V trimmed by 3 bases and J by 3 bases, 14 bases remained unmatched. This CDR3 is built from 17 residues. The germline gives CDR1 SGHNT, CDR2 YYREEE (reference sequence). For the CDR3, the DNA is TGTGCCAGCAGCTACCCGGGGGGGCCACAGGGGTACACTGAAGCTTTCTTT. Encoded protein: CASSYPGGPQGYTEAFF. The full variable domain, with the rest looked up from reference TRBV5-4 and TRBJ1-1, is ETGVTQSPTHLIKTRGQQVTLRCSSQSGHNTVSWYQQALGQGPQFIFQYYREEENGRGNFPPRFSGLQFPNYSSELNVNALELDDSALYLCASSYPGGPQGYTEAFFGQGTRLTVV.

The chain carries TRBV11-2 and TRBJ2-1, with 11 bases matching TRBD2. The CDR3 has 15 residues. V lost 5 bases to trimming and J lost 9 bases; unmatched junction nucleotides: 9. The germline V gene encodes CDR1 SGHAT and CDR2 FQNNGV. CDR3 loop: CASSPPGLAVGEQFF. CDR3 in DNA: TGTGCCAGCAGCCCCCCGGGACTAGCGGTTGGTGAGCAGTTCTTC.

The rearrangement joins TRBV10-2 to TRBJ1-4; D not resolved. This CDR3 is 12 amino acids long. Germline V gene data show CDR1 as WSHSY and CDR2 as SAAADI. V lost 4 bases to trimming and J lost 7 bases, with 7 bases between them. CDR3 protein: CASSGFGEKLFF. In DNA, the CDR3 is TGCGCCAGCAGTGGCTTTGGTGAAAAACTGTTTTTT.

The DNA for the CDR3 is TGTGCCAGCAGTGACAGAGCCTGGGGGTCACCCCTCCACTTT. Translation gives CASSDRAWGSPLHF. This chain uses TRBV6-4 with TRBJ1-6, with D possibly TRBD1 on 5 matching bases. Germline CDR1 reads MRHNA; CDR2 reads SNTAGT. V lost 2 bases to trimming and J lost 10 bases, with 12 bases between them. The CDR3 runs to 14 residues.

This CDR3 reads CASSYRAGTGRETQYF. As DNA, the CDR3 is TGTGCCAGCAGTTACCGAGCAGGTACCGGGAGGGAGACCCAGTACTTC. The rearrangement joins TRBV6-6 to TRBJ2-5; TRBD2 matches 7 bases. Losses at the gene ends were 2 bases for V and 5 bases for J; bases not matched to a gene: 11. This CDR3 is built from 16 residues. Germline V CDR1 and CDR2: MNHNY, SVGAGI (reference sequence).

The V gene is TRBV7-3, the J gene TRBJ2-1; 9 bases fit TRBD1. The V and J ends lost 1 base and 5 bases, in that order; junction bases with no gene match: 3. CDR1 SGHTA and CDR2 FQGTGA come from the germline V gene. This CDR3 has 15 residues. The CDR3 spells CASSLIQGAHNEQFF. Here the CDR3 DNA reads TGTGCCAGCAGCTTAATACAGGGGGCGCACAATGAGCAGTTCTTC.